The 30 T cell receptor beta chains below all came from one sample that was sequenced in a study of T cells after yellow fever vaccination. TCRdb called the 5' RACE reads again in MiXCR, with one record for every CDR3 protein. The table shows about 63,000 distinct CDR3 sequences, with less than 8.5% occurring only once. Sequenced material: CD8+ T cells sorted from PBMCs, taken 15 days after the yellow fever booster vaccination. Every receptor here comes from a man under 40 who received the YFV17D yellow fever vaccine.

This clonotype was seen a handful of times. The chain has TRBV4-2 and TRBJ2-7, with D tentatively TRBD1 or TRBD2 (6 bases each). The CDR3 is 14 amino acids. With 2 bases removed from V and 4 bases from J, the gap between germline ends came to 12 bases. From germline, CDR1 is LGHNA and CDR2 YNFKEQ. The CDR3: CASSQTTGTYEQYF. In nucleotides, the CDR3 is TGTGCCAGCAGCCAAACAACAGGGACTTACGAGCAGTACTTC.

The chain carries TRBV4-2 and TRBJ2-7; maybe TRBD2 (5 bases). Germline-derived CDR1 and CDR2 are LGHNA and YNFKEQ. V lost 1 base, J lost 6 bases, and 13 bases lay in between. This CDR3 is built from 14 residues. CDR3 sequence reads: CASSQVAAVGEQYF. CDR3 bases: TGTGCCAGCAGCCAAGTTGCAGCGGTGGGCGAGCAGTACTTC.

Many counts were recorded for this clonotype. The rearrangement joins TRBV4-2 to TRBJ2-2; 11 positions match TRBD2. Germline V gene sequence: CDR1 LGHNA, CDR2 YNFKEQ. V was pared by 1 base and J by 8 bases, with 0 bases of the junction left unmatched. The CDR3 totals 14 residues. CDR3: CASSQGTSGGELFF. CDR3 coding DNA: TGTGCCAGCAGCCAAGGGACTAGCGGGGGGGAGCTGTTTTTT.

This clonotype was recorded many times. The chain is built from TRBV7-2 and TRBJ2-3; tentatively, D is TRBD1 (6 bases). The V end lost 5 bases, the J end lost 0 bases, and 12 bases lay between the germline ends. This CDR3 is built from 15 residues. The germline gives CDR1 SGHTA, CDR2 FQGNSA. The CDR3 sequence: CASSRWGQSTDTQYF. The CDR3 nucleotides are TGTGCCAGCAGCCGTTGGGGACAAAGCACAGATACGCAGTATTTT.

This clonotype has at least ten counts. The rearrangement joins TRBV29-1 to TRBJ2-1, with 16 bases matching TRBD2. The germline V gene has CDR1 SQVTM and CDR2 ANQGSEA. The CDR3 has 16 amino acids. Trimming took 4 bases from V and 4 from J; bases not matched to a gene: 4. This chain's CDR3 is CSVVGTSGRVYNEQFF. CDR3 in DNA: TGCAGCGTTGTAGGGACTAGCGGGAGGGTTTACAATGAGCAGTTCTTC.

V usage is TRBV6-5 and J usage is TRBJ2-7, with a weak D call TRBD2 (6 bases). CDR1 is MNHEY, CDR2 SVGAGI, per germline. V was shortened by 4 bases and J by 3 bases, with 16 bases between the two germline ends. The CDR3 covers 15 residues. The CDR3 reads CASSFGTQIYYEQYF. CDR3 DNA sequence: TGTGCCAGCAGTTTTGGGACTCAAATTTACTACGAGCAGTACTTC.

The gene calls are TRBV7-6 and TRBJ2-1; the D gene is possibly TRBD2 (6 bases). Germline loops: CDR1 SGHVS, CDR2 FNYEAQ. The CDR3 sequence is 12 residues long. With 5 bases removed from V and 14 bases from J, the gap between germline ends came to 16 bases. CDR3 amino acids: CASSLGGSAKFF. The DNA for the CDR3 is TGTGCCAGCAGCCTCGGGGGTTCGGCCAAGTTCTTC.

This clonotype was recorded many times. The chain has TRBV12-3 or TRBV12-4 and TRBJ2-3; 7 bases are a match to TRBD2. This CDR3 region has 14 residues. V shed 2 bases and J 2 bases; nucleotides not matched to a gene: 1. The CDR3 DNA reads as TGTGCCAGCAGTTTAAGCGGGACCACAGATACGCAGTATTTT. Its protein product is CASSLSGTTDTQYF.

Many counts were recorded for this clonotype. The rearrangement uses TRBV5-4 and TRBJ2-1, with TRBD2 matching over 11 bases. This CDR3 spans 16 amino acids. V was pared by 4 bases and J by 8 bases, with 11 bases of the junction left unmatched. Germline CDR1 and CDR2: SGHNT and YYREEE (reference sequence). CDR3 sequence reads: CASSPTLAGGMDEQFF. CDR3 DNA sequence: TGTGCCAGCAGCCCAACTCTAGCGGGAGGAATGGATGAGCAGTTCTTC.

This clonotype is medium-sized within its sample. In nucleotides, the CDR3 is TGTGCCAGCAGCTTGGAGGGGGGCTACGAGCAGTACTTC. Amino acid sequence: CASSLEGGYEQYF. The chain uses TRBV5-5 and TRBJ2-7; either TRBD1 or TRBD2 may fit D (6 bases each). V was shortened by 0 bases and J by 3 bases, with 7 bases between the two germline ends. CDR3 length: 13 residues. The V gene's germline CDR1 is SGHKS and CDR2 YYEKEE (reference sequence). Drawing the rest from reference TRBV5-5 and TRBJ2-7, the complete variable domain is DAGVTQSPTHLIKTRGQQVTLRCSPISGHKSVSWYQQVLGQGPQFIFQYYEKEERGRGNFPDRFSARQFPNYSSELNVNALLLGDSALYLCASSLEGGYEQYFGPGTRLTVT.

In the case of this clonotype: This clone may be a read error of a much larger clone one base away. The CDR3 loop reads CACSELAGVGEQFF. CDR3 bases: TGTGCCTGCAGTGAACTAGCGGGAGTTGGTGAGCAGTTCTTC. This chain connects TRBV25-1 to TRBJ2-1; 11 nucleotides match TRBD2. The CDR3 sequence is 14 residues long. The germline CDR1 and CDR2 sequences are MGHDK and SYGVNS. Filled out from reference TRBV25-1 and TRBJ2-1, the complete variable domain reads EADIYQTPRYLVIGTGKKITLECSQTMGHDKMYWYQQDPGMELHLIHYSYGVNSTEKGDLSSESTVSRIRTEHFPLTLESARPSHTSQYLCACSELAGVGEQFFGPGTRLTVL.

The V gene is TRBV20-1, the J gene TRBJ2-5, with a possible D match to TRBD1 (5 bases). The germline V gene encodes CDR1 DFQATT and CDR2 SNEGSKA (reference sequence). The CDR3 covers 17 residues. V shed 5 bases and J shed 2 bases, with 24 bases lying between them. CDR3 nucleotides: TGCAGTGCTGAGCCCGAGCAGGGCCACCCTGAGCAAGAGACCCAGTACTTC. It translates to CSAEPEQGHPEQETQYF.

This clonotype was counted at least ten times. The J gene is TRBJ2-2, the V gene TRBV9; perhaps D is TRBD1 or TRBD2 (6 bases each). The CDR3 loop spans 15 amino acids. Germline V lookup: CDR1 SGDLS, CDR2 YYNGEE. V was cut by 3 bases and J by 2 bases, with 11 bases left in between. CDR3 amino acids: CASSEGGFNTGELFF. The DNA for the CDR3 is TGTGCCAGCAGCGAGGGGGGATTTAACACCGGGGAGCTGTTTTTT.

Worth noting for this clonotype: A read error may explain this, as a much larger clone is one base away. The chain joins TRBV7-2 to TRBJ2-1, with a tentative D call TRBD1 (6 bases). This CDR3 contains 14 residues. CDR1 and CDR2 from the germline V gene are SGHTA and FQGNSA. The chain's CDR3 is CASGLTGLGNEQFF. In DNA form, the CDR3 reads TGTGCCAGCGGCTTAACAGGGTTAGGCAATGAGCAGTTCTTC.

This clonotype showed up many times. The CDR3 sequence: CASRGGIGGSNQPQHF. The DNA for the CDR3 is TGTGCCAGCAGGGGCGGCATAGGGGGTAGCAATCAGCCCCAGCATTTT. The rearrangement joins TRBV5-4 to TRBJ1-5; D perhaps matches TRBD1 (6 bases). The CDR3 is 16 amino acids. Germline CDR1 and CDR2: SGHNT and YYREEE (reference sequence). V lost 5 bases to trimming and J lost 0 bases, with 15 bases between them.

This clonotype has ten or more counts. This chain joins TRBV20-1 and TRBJ2-7, with TRBD2 identical over 9 bases. J gave up 0 bases and V 1 base, and 10 bases lay outside the gene matches. Germline V gene sequence: CDR1 DFQATT, CDR2 SNEGSKA (reference sequence). The CDR3 contains 17 residues. This CDR3 reads CSARGLAGTTFSYEQYF. CDR3 DNA: TGCAGTGCTAGAGGGCTAGCGGGGACCACATTCTCCTACGAGCAGTACTTC.

Comment on this clonotype: This may arise from a read error, as a much more abundant clone is one base away. The rearrangement links TRBV29-1 to TRBJ2-2; TRBD1 matches at 7 bases. Germline V gives CDR1 SQVTM, CDR2 ANQGSEA. The CDR3 totals 12 residues. The DNA for the CDR3 is TGCAGCGTCACAGGGGACACCGGGGAGCAGTTTTTT. Protein sequence: CSVTGDTGEQFF.

The table lists this clonotype with many counts. J is TRBJ2-3 and V is TRBV6-5; D might be TRBD1 or TRBD2, each matching 5 bases. Trimming shortened V by 2 bases and J by 6 bases, and 9 bases separated the two germline ends. The CDR3 is 13 amino acids. Germline V gene data show CDR1 as MNHEY and CDR2 as SVGAGI. CDR3 protein: CASSYGTLDTQYF. CDR3 nucleotides: TGTGCCAGCAGTTACGGGACCCTGGATACGCAGTATTTT.

As for this clonotype: This may arise from a read error, as a much more abundant clone is one base away. The rearrangement links TRBV12-3 or TRBV12-4 to TRBJ2-3; D call uncertain. This CDR3 region has 13 residues. The V end was cut by 2 bases, the J end by 5 bases, with 8 bases between. CDR3 DNA sequence: TGTGCCAGCAGTTTACAGGCCAGAGATACGCAGTATTTT. Encoded protein: CASSLQARDTQYF.

This clonotype has a handful of counts. The gene calls are TRBV12-3 or TRBV12-4 and TRBJ2-1; D gene ambiguous. CDR3 size: 14 residues. Trimming stripped 6 bases from V and 0 bases from J, with 9 bases between. CDR3 in amino acids: CASRPESSYNEQFF. As DNA, the CDR3 is TGTGCCAGCAGGCCAGAGAGCTCCTACAATGAGCAGTTCTTC.

This clonotype was seen many times. For the CDR3, the DNA is TGTGCCAGCAGTCCCCTCTGGGCCATCACCGGGGAGCTGTTTTTT. Translated: CASSPLWAITGELFF. V is TRBV27 and J is TRBJ2-2, with D unclear. Trimming cost V 5 bases and J 4 bases, with 14 bases left between them. The germline CDR1 and CDR2 sequences are MNHEY and SMNVEV (reference sequence). The length of the CDR3 is 15 residues.

There are many counts of this clonotype. This chain uses TRBV7-9 with TRBJ1-5; 8 bases are shared with TRBD1. This CDR3 contains 15 residues. In germline, CDR1 is SEHNR, CDR2 FQNEAQ (reference sequence). The junction had 10 bases not matched to a gene; V was cut back by 5 bases and J by 7 bases. In DNA form, the CDR3 reads TGTGCCAGCAGCCTATCGACAGGGACAGGACAGCCCCAGCATTTT. The encoded protein is CASSLSTGTGQPQHF.

This clonotype was seen repeatedly, ten times or more. The chain carries TRBV4-1 and TRBJ2-1, with 8 bases aligning to TRBD2. V gave up 0 bases and J gave up 1 base; unmatched junction bases: 17. The CDR3 extends over 21 amino acids. CDR1 MGHRA and CDR2 YSYEKL come from the germline V gene. CDR3 sequence reads: CASSQDRAGVEGVQSYNEQFF. The CDR3 DNA sequence: TGCGCCAGCAGCCAAGATCGAGCGGGAGTCGAAGGGGTCCAGTCCTACAATGAGCAGTTCTTC.

This clonotype has just a few counts. The gene calls are TRBV19 and TRBJ2-3; TRBD1 might be the D (6 bases). The CDR3 contains 15 residues. Germline V gives CDR1 LNHDA, CDR2 SQIVND (reference sequence). Trimming shortened V by 5 bases and J by 5 bases, and 17 bases separated the two germline ends. Here the CDR3 DNA reads TGTGCCAGTAGTCTCTGGGACAACGACCAAGATACGCAGTATTTT. Translating gives CASSLWDNDQDTQYF.

This clonotype was counted at least ten times. The rearrangement links TRBV5-4 to TRBJ2-2; the D gene is possibly TRBD1 (5 bases). The V end was cut by 4 bases, the J end by 3 bases, with 7 bases between. CDR1 is SGHNT, CDR2 YYREEE, per germline (reference sequence). There are 13 residues in the CDR3. The CDR3 loop reads CASSVTDTGELFF. Written as DNA, the CDR3 is TGTGCCAGCAGCGTGACAGACACCGGGGAGCTGTTTTTT.

This clonotype was recorded many times. The gene calls are TRBV15 and TRBJ2-7; D not certain. Germline assignment: CDR1 LNHNV and CDR2 YYDKDF (reference sequence). The CDR3 is made up of 16 amino acids. The V and J ends lost 0 bases and 4 bases respectively, with 16 bases between them. The CDR3 DNA reads as TGTGCCACCAGCAGAGATCCGGCGGCCCGCCCATACGAGCAGTACTTC. Its protein is CATSRDPAARPYEQYF.

This clonotype was found many times. The chain links TRBV10-2 to TRBJ1-1; D perhaps matches TRBD1 (6 bases). CDR1 and CDR2 from the germline V gene are WSHSY and SAAADI. Trimming took 5 bases from V and 1 from J, leaving 11 bases between them. CDR3 size: 14 residues. CDR3 DNA sequence: TGCGCCAGCAGTCACCCGGGACAGAACACTGAAGCTTTCTTT. This codes for CASSHPGQNTEAFF.

The rearrangement joins TRBV20-1 to TRBJ2-6, with D possibly matching TRBD2 (6 bases). The germline V and J ends were trimmed by 1 base and 1 base, with 14 bases remaining between them. The germline CDR1 and CDR2 sequences are DFQATT and SNEGSKA (reference sequence). The CDR3 is 17 residues long. The DNA for the CDR3 is TGCAGTGCTAGAGGGGAGGTCTTCGGATCTGGGGCCAACGTCCTGACTTTC. Amino acids: CSARGEVFGSGANVLTF.

This clonotype has at least ten counts. This chain connects TRBV28 to TRBJ2-1; a weak D match, TRBD2 (6 bases). CDR3 size: 15 residues. CDR1 MDHEN and CDR2 SYDVKM come from the germline V gene. V was pared by 6 bases and J by 6 bases, with 18 bases between. The CDR3 bases are TGTGCCAGCAGCCCGCAAGGGGAGGTTGCCAATGAGCAGTTCTTC. It codes for CASSPQGEVANEQFF.

About this clonotype itself: This could be a read error, since a much larger clone is one nucleotide away. The gene calls are TRBV7-9 and TRBJ2-7; D remains ambiguous. CDR1 SEHNR and CDR2 FQNEAQ come from the germline V gene (reference sequence). The CDR3 sequence is 14 residues long. The CDR3 loop is CASSFEFGAYEQCF. In DNA, the CDR3 is TGTGCCAGCAGCTTCGAGTTTGGCGCCTACGAGCAGTGCTTC.